This T cell receptor beta chain was captured by sequencing in a study of vaccination and CD4 T cells after COVID-19. Relative to its sample, this clonotype is large (0.1 to 1%). What it binds is not known. Looked up from germline, CDR1 is DFQATT and CDR2 is SNEGSKA (reference sequence). The junction had 6 bases not matched to a gene; V was cut back by 5 bases and J by 2 bases. The CDR3 contains 14 residues. With the Oncomine TCR Beta short-read assay, DNA from cultured CD4+ T cells was sequenced. TCRdb independently ran MiXCR on the PCR reads; one entry per CDR3 protein. The table lists 13,000 or so distinct CDR3 sequences, roughly 60% of them singletons. The treatment denotes: approximately 9-day PBMC culture with coronavirus spike peptide pools or control peptides (ViraFEST assay). The positive PCR dates, which preceded the US Alpha, Beta and Delta variants, fell between March and December 2020.

The chain has TRBV20-1 and TRBJ1-5, with TRBD1 identical over 7 bases. The origin of this receptor is a human donor with COVID-19. The sequencing here drew on cultured CD4+ T cells from blood, taken after SARS-CoV-2 vaccination. The CDR3 sequence: CSAQQGIGNQPQHF. CDR3 in DNA: TGCAGTGCTCAACAGGGGATCGGCAATCAGCCCCAGCATTTT.